This T cell receptor (beta chain) was captured in a study of T cells in Graves' hyperthyroidism and ophthalmopathy. Across the whole study: The initial diagnosis was the point when peripheral blood was collected, ahead of any treatment.

Between the trimmed V and J ends, which lost 5 bases and 6 bases, there was a span of 10 bases. The V gene's germline CDR1 is GTSNPN and CDR2 SVGIG (reference sequence). The CDR3 is 11 residues long. This clonotype was seen ten or more times. Antigen unknown. Amplification of TCR beta CDR3 regions used RNA as the template. TCR CDR3 regions were first amplified by RT-PCR with HTBI primers. From the multiplex PCR reads, TCRdb called clonotypes with MiXCR, one entry per CDR3 protein. Among about 180,000 distinct CDR3 sequences listed, around 8.9% were seen once. Notes on the study in general: A 13 V-J signature model discriminated ophthalmopathy versus stable hyperthyroidism. Most clonotypes expanded in thyroid above 0.001 were likewise present in blood.

Hyperthyroidism was newly diagnosed in patients aged 18 to 65 (duration under 2 months). The clonotype comes from a young woman with Graves' hyperthyroidism that later progressed to Graves' ophthalmopathy. The sequenced sample consisted of blood. The V call is TRBV30, the J call TRBJ1-1; D is uncertain. CDR3 bases: TGTGCCTGGGCGAAGCGGGCTGAAGCTTTCTTT. It yields the protein CAWAKRAEAFF.